The text below deals with one TCR beta chain. Per germline, CDR1 KGHSH and CDR2 LQKENI. CDR3 size: 17 residues. V lost 5 bases to trimming and J lost 4 bases; unmatched junction nucleotides: 10. The data stem from a study of blood T cell repertoires in COVID-19. This table comes from immunoSEQ multiplex PCR, and its TCRdb copy is limited to in-frame clones, with some not included. The sample has 150,000 to 180,000 clones, about 85% seen once; the top ten hold roughly 0.62%. Sequenced input: peripheral blood. The chain is built from TRBV18 and TRBJ2-7, with 14 positions matching TRBD2. The receptor was isolated from a man in his fifties or sixties with COVID-19, enrolled during active disease. This CDR3 is CASSGTGTSGSVYEQYF. CDR3 DNA sequence: TGTGCCAGCTCAGGCACCGGGACTAGCGGGAGCGTTTACGAGCAGTACTTC. The full variable domain, in which reference TRBV18 and TRBJ2-7 provide the parts outside the CDR3, is NAGVMQNPRHLVRRRGQEARLRCSPMKGHSHVYWYRQLPEEGLKFMVYLQKENIIDESGMPKERFSAEFPKEGPSILRIQQVVRGDSAAYFCASSGTGTSGSVYEQYFGPGTRLTVT.